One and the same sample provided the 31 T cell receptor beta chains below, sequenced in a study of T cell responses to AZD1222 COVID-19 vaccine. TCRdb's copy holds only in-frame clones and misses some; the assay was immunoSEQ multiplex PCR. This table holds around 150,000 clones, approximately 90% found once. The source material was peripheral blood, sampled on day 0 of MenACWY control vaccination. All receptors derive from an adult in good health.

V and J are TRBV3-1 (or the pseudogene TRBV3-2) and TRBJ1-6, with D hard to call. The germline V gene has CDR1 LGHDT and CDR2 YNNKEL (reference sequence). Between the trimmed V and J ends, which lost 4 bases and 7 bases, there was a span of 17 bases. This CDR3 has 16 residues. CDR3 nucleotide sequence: TGTGCCAGCAGCCCCGGACTAAGGGCCCGCAATTCACCCCTCCACTTT. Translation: CASSPGLRARNSPLHF.

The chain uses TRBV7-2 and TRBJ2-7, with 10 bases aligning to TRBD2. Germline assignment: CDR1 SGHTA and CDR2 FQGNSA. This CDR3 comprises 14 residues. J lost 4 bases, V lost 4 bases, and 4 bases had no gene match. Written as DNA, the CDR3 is TGTGCCAGCAGCTGGTCTAGCGGGAGTTACGAGCAGTACTTC. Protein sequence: CASSWSSGSYEQYF.

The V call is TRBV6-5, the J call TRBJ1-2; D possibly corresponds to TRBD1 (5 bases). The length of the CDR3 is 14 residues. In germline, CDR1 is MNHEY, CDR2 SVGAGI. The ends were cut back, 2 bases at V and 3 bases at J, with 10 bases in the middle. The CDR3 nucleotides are TGTGCCAGCAGTTACGCCGACAGATACTATGGCTACACCTTC. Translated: CASSYADRYYGYTF.

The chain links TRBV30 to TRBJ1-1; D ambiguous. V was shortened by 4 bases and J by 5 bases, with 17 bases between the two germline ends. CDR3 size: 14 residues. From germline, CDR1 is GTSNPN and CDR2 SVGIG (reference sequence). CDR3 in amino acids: CAWIWQQRGTEAFF. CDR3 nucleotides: TGTGCCTGGATCTGGCAGCAACGGGGTACTGAAGCTTTCTTT.

As DNA, the CDR3 is TGTGCCAGCAGCCCAAAGAAGGTCCGGGGGAGCGCTGAAGCTTTCTTT. It is translated as CASSPKKVRGSAEAFF. The J gene is TRBJ1-1, the V gene TRBV9, with a possible D match to TRBD1 (5 bases). Trimming stripped 4 bases from V and 6 bases from J, with 22 bases between. The CDR3 is 16 amino acids. From germline, CDR1 is SGDLS and CDR2 YYNGEE.

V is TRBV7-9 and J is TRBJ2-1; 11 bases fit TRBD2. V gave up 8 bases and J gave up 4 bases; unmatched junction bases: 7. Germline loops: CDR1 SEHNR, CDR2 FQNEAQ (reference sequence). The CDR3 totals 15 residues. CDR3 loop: CASGPGTSGYNEQFF. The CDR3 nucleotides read TGTGCCAGCGGCCCCGGGACTAGCGGATACAATGAGCAGTTCTTC.

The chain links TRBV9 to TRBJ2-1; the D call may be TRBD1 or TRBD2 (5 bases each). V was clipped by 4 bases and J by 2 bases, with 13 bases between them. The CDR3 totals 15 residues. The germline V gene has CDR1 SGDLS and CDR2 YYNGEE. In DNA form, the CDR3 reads TGTGCCAGCAGCCCAAGAGGGGAAACCTACAATGAGCAGTTCTTC. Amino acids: CASSPRGETYNEQFF.

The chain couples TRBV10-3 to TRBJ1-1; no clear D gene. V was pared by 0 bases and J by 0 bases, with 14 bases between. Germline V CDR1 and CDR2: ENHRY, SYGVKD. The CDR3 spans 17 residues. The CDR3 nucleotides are TGTGCCATCAGTGAGTCCTGGCGGCAGAACATGAACACTGAAGCTTTCTTT. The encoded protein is CAISESWRQNMNTEAFF.

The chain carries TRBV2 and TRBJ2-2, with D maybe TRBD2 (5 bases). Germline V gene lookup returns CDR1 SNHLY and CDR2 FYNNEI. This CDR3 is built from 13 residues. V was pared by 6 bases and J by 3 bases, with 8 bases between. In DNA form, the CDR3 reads TGTGCCAGCAGCCGGGGAGACACCGGGGAGCTGTTTTTT. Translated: CASSRGDTGELFF.

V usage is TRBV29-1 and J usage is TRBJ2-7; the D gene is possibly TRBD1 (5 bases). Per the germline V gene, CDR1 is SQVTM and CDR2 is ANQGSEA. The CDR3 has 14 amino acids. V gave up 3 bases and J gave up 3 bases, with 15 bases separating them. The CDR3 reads CSVEVAQGYYEQYF. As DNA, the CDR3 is TGCAGCGTTGAGGTCGCCCAGGGCTACTACGAGCAGTACTTC.

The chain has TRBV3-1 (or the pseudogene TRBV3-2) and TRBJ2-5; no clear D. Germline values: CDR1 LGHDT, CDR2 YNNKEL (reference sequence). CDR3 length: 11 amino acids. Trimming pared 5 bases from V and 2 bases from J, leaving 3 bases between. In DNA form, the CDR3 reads TGTGCCAGCAGCTCACAAGAGACCCAGTACTTC. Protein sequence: CASSSQETQYF.

The CDR3 is CASSAAGRLEQYF. CDR3 DNA sequence: TGTGCCAGCAGCGCAGCGGGGCGGCTCGAGCAGTACTTC. The chain couples TRBV5-6 to TRBJ2-7, with 7 bases identical to TRBD2. J gave up 6 bases and V 4 bases, and 7 bases lay outside the gene matches. The CDR3 has 13 amino acids. Germline values: CDR1 SGHDT, CDR2 YYEEEE.

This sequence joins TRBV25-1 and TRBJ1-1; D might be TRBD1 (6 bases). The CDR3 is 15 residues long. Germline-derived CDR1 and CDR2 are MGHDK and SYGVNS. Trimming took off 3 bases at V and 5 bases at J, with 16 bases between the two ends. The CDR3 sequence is CASSDFPGGGTEAFF. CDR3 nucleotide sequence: TGTGCCAGCAGTGACTTCCCCGGGGGCGGAACTGAAGCTTTCTTT. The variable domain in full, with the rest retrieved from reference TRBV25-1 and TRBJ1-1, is EADIYQTPRYLVIGTGKKITLECSQTMGHDKMYWYQQDPGMELHLIHYSYGVNSTEKGDLSSESTVSRIRTEHFPLTLESARPSHTSQYLCASSDFPGGGTEAFFGQGTRLTVV.

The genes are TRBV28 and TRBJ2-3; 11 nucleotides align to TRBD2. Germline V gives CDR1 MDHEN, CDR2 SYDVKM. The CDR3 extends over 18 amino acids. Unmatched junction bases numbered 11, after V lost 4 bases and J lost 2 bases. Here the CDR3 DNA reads TGTGCCAGCAGTTCAGTAGCGGGAGGGCTGAGGTACACAGATACGCAGTATTTT. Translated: CASSSVAGGLRYTDTQYF. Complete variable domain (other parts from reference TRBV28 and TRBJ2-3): DVKVTQSSRYLVKRTGEKVFLECVQDMDHENMFWYRQDPGLGLRLIYFSYDVKMKEKGDIPEGYSVSREKKERFSLILESASTNQTSMYLCASSSVAGGLRYTDTQYFGPGTRLTVL.

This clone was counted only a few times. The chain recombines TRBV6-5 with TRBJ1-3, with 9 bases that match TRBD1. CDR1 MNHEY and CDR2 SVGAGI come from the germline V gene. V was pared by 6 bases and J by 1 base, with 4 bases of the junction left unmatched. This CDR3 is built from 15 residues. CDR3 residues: CASRGQGVSGNTIYF. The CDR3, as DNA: TGTGCCAGCAGGGGACAGGGTGTTTCTGGAAACACCATATATTTT.

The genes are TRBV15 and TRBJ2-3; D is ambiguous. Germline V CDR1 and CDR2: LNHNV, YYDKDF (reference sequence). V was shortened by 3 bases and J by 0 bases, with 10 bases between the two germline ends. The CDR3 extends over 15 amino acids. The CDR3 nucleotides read TGTGCCACCAGCAGGGGTGGAACTAGCACAGATACGCAGTATTTT. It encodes CATSRGGTSTDTQYF.

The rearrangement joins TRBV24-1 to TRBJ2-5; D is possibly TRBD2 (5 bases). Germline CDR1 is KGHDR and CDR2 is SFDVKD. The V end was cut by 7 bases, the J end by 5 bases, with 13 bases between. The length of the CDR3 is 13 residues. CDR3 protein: CATRGLGAETQYF. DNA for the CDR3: TGTGCCACCAGGGGCCTGGGAGCGGAGACCCAGTACTTC.

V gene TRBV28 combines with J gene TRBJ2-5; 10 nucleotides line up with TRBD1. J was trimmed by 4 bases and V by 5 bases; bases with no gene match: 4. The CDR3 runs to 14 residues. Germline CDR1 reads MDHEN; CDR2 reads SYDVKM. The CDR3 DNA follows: TGTGCCAGCAGTGGGGACAGGGGAGGAGAGACCCAGTACTTC. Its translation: CASSGDRGGETQYF. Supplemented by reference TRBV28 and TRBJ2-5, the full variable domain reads DVKVTQSSRYLVKRTGEKVFLECVQDMDHENMFWYRQDPGLGLRLIYFSYDVKMKEKGDIPEGYSVSREKKERFSLILESASTNQTSMYLCASSGDRGGETQYFGPGTRLLVL.

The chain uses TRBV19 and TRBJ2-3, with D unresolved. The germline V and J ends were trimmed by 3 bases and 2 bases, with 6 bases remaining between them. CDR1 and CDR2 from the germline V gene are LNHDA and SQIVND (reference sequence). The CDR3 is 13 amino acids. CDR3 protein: CASSMAATDTQYF. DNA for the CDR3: TGTGCCAGTAGTATGGCGGCCACAGATACGCAGTATTTT.

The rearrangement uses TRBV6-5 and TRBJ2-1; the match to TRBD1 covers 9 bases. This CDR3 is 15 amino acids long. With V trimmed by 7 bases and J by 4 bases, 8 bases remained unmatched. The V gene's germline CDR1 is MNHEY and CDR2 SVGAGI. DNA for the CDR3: TGTGCCAGCATTCTGGGACAGGGTAGTTACAATGAGCAGTTCTTC. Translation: CASILGQGSYNEQFF.

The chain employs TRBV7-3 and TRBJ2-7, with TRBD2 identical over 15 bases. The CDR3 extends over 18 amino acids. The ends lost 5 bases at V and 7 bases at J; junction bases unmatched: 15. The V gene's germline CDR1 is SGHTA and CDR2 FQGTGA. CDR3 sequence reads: CASSPTGLAGGMATEQYF. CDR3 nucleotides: TGTGCCAGCAGCCCGACGGGACTAGCGGGAGGAATGGCTACGGAGCAGTACTTC.

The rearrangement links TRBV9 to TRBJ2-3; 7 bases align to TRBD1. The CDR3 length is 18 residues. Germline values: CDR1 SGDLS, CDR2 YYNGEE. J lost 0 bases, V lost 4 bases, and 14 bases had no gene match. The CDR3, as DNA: TGTGCCAGCAGCTCCCGACAGGGAAGAGCTGCTAGCACAGATACGCAGTATTTT. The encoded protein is CASSSRQGRAASTDTQYF.

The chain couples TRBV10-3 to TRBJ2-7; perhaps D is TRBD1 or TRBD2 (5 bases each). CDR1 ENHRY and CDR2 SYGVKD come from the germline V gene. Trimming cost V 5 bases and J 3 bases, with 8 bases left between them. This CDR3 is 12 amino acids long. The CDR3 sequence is CAISRDDYEQYF. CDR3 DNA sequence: TGTGCCATCAGTCGGGACGACTACGAGCAGTACTTC.

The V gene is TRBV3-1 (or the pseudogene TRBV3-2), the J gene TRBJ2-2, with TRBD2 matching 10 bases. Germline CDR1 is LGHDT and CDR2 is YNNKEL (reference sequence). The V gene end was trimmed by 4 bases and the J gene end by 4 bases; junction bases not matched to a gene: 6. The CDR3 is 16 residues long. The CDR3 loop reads CASSLRSGRGTGELFF. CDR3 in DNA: TGTGCCAGCAGCCTGCGGAGCGGGAGGGGCACCGGGGAGCTGTTTTTT.

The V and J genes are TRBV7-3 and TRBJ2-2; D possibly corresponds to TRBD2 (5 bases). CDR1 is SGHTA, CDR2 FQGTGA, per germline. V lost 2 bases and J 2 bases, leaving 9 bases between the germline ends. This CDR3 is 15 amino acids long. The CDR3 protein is CASSLGLANTGELFF. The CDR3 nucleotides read TGTGCCAGCAGCTTAGGACTGGCTAACACCGGGGAGCTGTTTTTT.

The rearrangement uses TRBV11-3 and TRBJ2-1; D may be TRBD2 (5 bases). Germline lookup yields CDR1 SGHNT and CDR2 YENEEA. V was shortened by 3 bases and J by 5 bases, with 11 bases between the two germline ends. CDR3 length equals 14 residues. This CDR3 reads CASSFLAFDNEQFF. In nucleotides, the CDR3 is TGTGCCAGCAGCTTCCTAGCTTTTGACAATGAGCAGTTCTTC.

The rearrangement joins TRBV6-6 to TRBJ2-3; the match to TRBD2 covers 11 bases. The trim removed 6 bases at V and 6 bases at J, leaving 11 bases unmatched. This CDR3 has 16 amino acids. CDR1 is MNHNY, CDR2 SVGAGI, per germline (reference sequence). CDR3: CASSPRASGRWDTQYF. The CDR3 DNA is TGTGCCAGCAGCCCACGGGCTAGCGGGAGGTGGGATACGCAGTATTTT.

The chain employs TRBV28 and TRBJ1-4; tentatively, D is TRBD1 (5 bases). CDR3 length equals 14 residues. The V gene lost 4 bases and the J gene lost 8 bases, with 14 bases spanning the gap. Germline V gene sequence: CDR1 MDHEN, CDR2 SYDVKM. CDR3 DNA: TGTGCCAGCAGTTACCCAGGGTTAGAGGAAAAACTGTTTTTT. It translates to CASSYPGLEEKLFF.

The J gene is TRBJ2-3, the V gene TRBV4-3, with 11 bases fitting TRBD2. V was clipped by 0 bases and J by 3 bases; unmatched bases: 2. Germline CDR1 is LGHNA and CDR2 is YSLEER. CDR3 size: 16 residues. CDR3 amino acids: CASSQDTSGRTDTQYF. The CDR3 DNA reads TGCGCCAGCAGCCAAGATACTAGCGGGAGAACAGATACGCAGTATTTT.

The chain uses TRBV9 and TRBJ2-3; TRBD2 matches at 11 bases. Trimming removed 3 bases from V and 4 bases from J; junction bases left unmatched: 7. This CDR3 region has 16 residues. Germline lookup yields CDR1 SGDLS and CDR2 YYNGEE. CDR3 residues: CASSGGLAGGADTQYF. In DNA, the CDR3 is TGTGCCAGCAGCGGAGGACTAGCGGGTGGAGCAGATACGCAGTATTTT.

CDR3 nucleotides: TGTGCCACCAATGGACGGGCGAACACCGGGGAGCTGTTTTTT. Translating it yields CATNGRANTGELFF. The rearrangement links TRBV19 to TRBJ2-2; D remains unclear. The germline V gene has CDR1 LNHDA and CDR2 SQIVND (reference sequence). V was trimmed by 10 bases and J by 0 bases, leaving 12 bases between them. The CDR3 runs to 14 residues. Variable domain in full (rest from reference TRBV19 and TRBJ2-2): DGGITQSPKYLFRKEGQNVTLSCEQNLNHDAMYWYRQDPGQGLRLIYYSQIVNDFQKGDIAEGYSVSREKKESFPLTVTSAQKNPTAFYLCATNGRANTGELFFGEGSRLTVL.